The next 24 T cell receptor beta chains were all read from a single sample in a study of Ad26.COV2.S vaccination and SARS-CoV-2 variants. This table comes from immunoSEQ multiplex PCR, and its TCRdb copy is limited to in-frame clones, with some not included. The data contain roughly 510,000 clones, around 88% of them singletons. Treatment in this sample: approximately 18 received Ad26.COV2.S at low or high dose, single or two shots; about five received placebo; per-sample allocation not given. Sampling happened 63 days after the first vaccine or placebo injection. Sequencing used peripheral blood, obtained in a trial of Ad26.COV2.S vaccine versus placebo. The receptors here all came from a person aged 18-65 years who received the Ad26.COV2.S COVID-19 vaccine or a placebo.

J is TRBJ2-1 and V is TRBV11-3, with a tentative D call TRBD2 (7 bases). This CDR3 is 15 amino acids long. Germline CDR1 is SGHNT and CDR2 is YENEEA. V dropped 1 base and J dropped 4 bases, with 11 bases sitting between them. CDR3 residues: CASSLVGGLYNEQFF. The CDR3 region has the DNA TGTGCCAGCAGCTTAGTCGGGGGGCTATACAATGAGCAGTTCTTC.

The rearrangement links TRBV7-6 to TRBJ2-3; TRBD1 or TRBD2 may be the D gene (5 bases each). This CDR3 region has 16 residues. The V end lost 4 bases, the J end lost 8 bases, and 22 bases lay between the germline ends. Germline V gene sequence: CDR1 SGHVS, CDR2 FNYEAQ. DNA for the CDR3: TGTGCCAGCAGCTCTCCGAGGGGAGCTAACCCAGCTACGCAGTATTTT. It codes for CASSSPRGANPATQYF.

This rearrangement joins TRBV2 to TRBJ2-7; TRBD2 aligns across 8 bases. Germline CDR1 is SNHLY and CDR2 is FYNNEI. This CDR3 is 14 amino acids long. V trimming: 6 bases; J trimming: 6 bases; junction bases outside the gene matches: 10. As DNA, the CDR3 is TGTGCCAGCAGCCGACAAGGGCTAGCGGGCGAGCAGTACTTC. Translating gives CASSRQGLAGEQYF.

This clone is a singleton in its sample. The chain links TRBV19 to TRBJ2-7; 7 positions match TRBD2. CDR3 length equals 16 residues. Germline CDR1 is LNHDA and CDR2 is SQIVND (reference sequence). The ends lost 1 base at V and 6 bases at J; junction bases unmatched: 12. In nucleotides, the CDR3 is TGTGCCAGTAGTATAGCAGGGTCGTATACGGGAGGCGAGCAGTACTTC. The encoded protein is CASSIAGSYTGGEQYF.

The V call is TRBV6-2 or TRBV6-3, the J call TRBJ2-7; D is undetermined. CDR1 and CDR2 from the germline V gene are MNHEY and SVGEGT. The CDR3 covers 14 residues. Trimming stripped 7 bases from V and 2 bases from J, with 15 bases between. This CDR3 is CASTPSDLPYEQYF. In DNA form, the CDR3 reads TGTGCCAGCACCCCCTCGGATCTACCCTACGAGCAGTACTTC.

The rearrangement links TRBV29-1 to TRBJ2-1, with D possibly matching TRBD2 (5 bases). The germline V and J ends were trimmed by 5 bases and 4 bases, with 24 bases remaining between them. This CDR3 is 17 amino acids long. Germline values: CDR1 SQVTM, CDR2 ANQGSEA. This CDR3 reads CSVSFVGFGSVYNEQFF. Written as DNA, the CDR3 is TGCAGCGTTTCTTTTGTCGGGTTTGGGAGCGTATACAATGAGCAGTTCTTC.

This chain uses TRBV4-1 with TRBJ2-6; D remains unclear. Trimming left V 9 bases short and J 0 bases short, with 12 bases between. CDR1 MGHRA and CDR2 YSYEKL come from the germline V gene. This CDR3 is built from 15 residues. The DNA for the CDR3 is TGCGCCAGAAGGAAGGGCCGCTCTGGGGCCAACGTCCTGACTTTC. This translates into CARRKGRSGANVLTF.

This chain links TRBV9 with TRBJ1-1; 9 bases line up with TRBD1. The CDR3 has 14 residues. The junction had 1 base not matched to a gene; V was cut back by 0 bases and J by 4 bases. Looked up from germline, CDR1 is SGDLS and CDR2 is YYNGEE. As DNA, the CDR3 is TGTGCCAGCAGCGTAGGGGACAGGGTCACTGAAGCTTTCTTT. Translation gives CASSVGDRVTEAFF.

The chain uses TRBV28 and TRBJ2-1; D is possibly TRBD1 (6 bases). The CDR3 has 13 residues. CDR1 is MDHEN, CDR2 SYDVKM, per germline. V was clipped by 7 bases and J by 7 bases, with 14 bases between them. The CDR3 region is CASNSGTTNEQFF. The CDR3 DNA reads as TGTGCCAGCAACTCCGGGACAACGAATGAGCAGTTCTTC.

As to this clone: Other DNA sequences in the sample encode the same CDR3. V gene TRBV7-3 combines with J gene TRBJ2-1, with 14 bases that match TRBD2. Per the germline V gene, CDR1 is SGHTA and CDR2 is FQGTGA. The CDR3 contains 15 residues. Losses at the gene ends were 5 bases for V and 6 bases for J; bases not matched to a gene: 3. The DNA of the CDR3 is TGTGCCAGCAGCCTGGGACTAGCGGGAGTCAATGAGCAGTTCTTC. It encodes CASSLGLAGVNEQFF.

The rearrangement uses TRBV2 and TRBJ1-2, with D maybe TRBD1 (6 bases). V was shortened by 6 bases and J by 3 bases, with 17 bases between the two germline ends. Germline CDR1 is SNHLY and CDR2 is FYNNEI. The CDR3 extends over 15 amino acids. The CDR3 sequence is CASREQGAGDYGYTF. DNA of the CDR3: TGTGCCAGCAGGGAACAGGGAGCAGGCGACTATGGCTACACCTTC. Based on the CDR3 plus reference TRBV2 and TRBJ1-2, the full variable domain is EPEVTQTPSHQVTQMGQEVILRCVPISNHLYFYWYRQILGQKVEFLVSFYNNEISEKSEIFDDQFSVERPDGSNFTLKIRSTKLEDSAMYFCASREQGAGDYGYTFGSGTRLTVV.

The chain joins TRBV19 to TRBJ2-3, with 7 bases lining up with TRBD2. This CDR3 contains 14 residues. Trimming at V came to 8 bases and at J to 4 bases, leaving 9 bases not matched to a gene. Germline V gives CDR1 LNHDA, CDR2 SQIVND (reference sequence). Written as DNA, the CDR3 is TGTGCCAGTGGTTTGGCGGGAGTAGCAGATACGCAGTATTTT. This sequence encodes CASGLAGVADTQYF.

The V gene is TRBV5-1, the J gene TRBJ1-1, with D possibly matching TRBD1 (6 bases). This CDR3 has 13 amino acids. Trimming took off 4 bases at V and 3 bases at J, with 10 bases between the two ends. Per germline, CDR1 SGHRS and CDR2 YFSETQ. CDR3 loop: CASSQRGDTEAFF. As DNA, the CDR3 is TGCGCCAGCAGCCAGAGGGGGGACACTGAAGCTTTCTTT.

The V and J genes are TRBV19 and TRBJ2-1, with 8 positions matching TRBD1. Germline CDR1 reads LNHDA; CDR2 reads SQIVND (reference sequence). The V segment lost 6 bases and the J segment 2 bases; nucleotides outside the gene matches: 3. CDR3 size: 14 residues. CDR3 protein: CASSRQGPYNEQFF. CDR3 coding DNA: TGTGCCAGTAGCCGACAGGGGCCCTACAATGAGCAGTTCTTC.

In DNA form, the CDR3 reads TGTGCCAGCAGCCCCACTCATACAGGGTCATATGGCTACACCTTC. Encoded protein: CASSPTHTGSYGYTF. This chain joins TRBV6-2 or TRBV6-3 and TRBJ1-2; D possibly corresponds to TRBD1 (6 bases). Trimming cost V 6 bases and J 5 bases, with 19 bases left between them. This CDR3 is 15 amino acids long. From germline, CDR1 is MNHEY and CDR2 SVGEGT.

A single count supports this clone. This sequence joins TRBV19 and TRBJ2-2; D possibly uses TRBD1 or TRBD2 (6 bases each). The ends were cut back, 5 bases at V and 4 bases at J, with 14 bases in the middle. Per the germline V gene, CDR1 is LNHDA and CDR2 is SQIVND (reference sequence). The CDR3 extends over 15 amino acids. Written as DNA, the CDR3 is TGTGCCAGTAGTGTGGGGGGCGATCGCACCGGGGAGCTGTTTTTT. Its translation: CASSVGGDRTGELFF.

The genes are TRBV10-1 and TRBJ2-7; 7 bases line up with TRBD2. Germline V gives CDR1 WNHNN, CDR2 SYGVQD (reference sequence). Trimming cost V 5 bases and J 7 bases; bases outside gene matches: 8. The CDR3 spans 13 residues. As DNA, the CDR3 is TGCGCCAGCAGTCACGAACTAGCGTGGGAGCAGTACTTC. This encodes CASSHELAWEQYF.

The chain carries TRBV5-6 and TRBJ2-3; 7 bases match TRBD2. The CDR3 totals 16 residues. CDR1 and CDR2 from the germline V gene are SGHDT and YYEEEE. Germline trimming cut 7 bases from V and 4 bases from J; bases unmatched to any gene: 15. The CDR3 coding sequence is TGTGCCAGCCTCCTCGGGGGGACTCGGGGTGCAGATACGCAGTATTTT. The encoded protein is CASLLGGTRGADTQYF.

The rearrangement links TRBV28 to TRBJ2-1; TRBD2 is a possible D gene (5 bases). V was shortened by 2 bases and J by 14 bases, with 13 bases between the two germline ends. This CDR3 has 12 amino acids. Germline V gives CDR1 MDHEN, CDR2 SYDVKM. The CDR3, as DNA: TGTGCCAGCAGTTTAAGTGGGAGTAGGAAGTTCTTC. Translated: CASSLSGSRKFF.

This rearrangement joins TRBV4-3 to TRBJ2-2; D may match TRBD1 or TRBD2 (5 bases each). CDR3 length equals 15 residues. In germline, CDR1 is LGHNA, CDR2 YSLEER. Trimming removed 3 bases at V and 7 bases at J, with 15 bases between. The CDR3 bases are TGCGCCAGCAGCCATGCCACTGGGACGGGCGGGGAGCTGTTTTTT. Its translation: CASSHATGTGGELFF.

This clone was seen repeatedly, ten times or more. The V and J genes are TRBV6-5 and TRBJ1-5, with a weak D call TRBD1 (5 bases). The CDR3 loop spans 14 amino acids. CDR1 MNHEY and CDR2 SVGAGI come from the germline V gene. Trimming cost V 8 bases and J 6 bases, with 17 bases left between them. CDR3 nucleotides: TGTGCCAGCTCCGGGGGGAGGGCGAGTCAGCCCCAGCATTTT. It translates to CASSGGRASQPQHF.

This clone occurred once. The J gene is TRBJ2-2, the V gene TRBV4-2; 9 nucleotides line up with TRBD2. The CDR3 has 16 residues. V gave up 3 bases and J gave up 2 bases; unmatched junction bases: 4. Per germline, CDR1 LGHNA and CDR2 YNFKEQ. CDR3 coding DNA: TGTGCCAGCAGCCACCCGACTAGCGGAAACACCGGGGAGCTGTTTTTT. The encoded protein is CASSHPTSGNTGELFF.

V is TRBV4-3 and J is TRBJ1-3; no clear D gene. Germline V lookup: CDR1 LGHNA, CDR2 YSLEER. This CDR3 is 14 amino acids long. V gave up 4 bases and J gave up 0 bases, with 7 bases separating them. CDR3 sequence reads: CASSPSLSGNTIYF. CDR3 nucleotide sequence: TGCGCCAGCAGCCCCAGCCTCTCTGGAAACACCATATATTTT.

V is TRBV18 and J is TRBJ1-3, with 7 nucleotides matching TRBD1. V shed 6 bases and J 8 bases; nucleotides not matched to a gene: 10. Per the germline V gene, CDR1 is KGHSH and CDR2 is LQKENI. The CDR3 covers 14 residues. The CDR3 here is CASSQGGRLDTIYF. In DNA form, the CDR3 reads TGTGCCAGCTCCCAAGGGGGCCGGTTGGACACCATATATTTT.